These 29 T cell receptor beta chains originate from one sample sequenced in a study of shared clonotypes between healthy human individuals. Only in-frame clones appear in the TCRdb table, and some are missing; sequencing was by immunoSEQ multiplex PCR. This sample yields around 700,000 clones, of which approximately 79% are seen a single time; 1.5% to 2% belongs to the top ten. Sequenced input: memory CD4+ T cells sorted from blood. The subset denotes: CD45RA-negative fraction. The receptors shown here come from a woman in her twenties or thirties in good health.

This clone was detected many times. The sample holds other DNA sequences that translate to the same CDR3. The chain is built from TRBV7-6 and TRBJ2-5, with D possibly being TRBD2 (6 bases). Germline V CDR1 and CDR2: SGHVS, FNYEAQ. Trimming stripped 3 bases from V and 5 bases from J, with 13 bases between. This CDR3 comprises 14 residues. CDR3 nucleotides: TGTGCCAGCAGCTTGGGCGGGACGAGGGAGACCCAGTACTTC. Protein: CASSLGGTRETQYF.

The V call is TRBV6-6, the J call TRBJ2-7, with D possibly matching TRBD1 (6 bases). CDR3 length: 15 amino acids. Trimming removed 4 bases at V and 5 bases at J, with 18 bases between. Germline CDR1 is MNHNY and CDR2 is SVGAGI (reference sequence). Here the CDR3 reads CASSFDGTKPDEQYF. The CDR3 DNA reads TGTGCCAGCAGTTTCGACGGGACAAAACCGGACGAGCAGTACTTC.

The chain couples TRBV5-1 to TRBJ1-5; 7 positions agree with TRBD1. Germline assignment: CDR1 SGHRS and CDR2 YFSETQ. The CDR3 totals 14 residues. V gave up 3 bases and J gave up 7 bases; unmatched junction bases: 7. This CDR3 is CASSSTGLEQPQHF. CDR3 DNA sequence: TGCGCCAGCAGCTCGACAGGGTTAGAGCAGCCCCAGCATTTT.

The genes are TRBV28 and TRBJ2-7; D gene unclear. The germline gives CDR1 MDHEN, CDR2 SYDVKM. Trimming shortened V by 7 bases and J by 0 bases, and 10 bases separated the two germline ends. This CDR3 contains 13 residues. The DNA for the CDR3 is TGTGCCAGCACGATTCCATTCTCCTACGAGCAGTACTTC. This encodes CASTIPFSYEQYF.

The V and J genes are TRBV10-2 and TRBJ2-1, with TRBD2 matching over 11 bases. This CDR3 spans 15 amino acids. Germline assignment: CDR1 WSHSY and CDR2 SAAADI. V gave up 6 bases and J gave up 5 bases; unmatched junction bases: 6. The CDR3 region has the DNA TGCGCCAGCAGGACACTAGCGGGAGTAAACAATGAGCAGTTCTTC. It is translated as CASRTLAGVNNEQFF.

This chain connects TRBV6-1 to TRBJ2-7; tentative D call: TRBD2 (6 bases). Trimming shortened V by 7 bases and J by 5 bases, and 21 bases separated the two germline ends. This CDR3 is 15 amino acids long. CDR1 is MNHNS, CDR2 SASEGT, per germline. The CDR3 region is CASTFSGGWSDEQYF. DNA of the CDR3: TGTGCCAGCACCTTTTCCGGGGGATGGTCGGACGAGCAGTACTTC.

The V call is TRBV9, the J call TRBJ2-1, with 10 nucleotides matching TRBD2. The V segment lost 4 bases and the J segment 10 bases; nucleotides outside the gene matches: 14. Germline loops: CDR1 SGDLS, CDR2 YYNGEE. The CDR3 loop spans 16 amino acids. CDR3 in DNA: TGTGCCAGCAGCTCCCAGCCGACTAGCGGGCTACAGGAGCAGTTCTTC. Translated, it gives CASSSQPTSGLQEQFF.

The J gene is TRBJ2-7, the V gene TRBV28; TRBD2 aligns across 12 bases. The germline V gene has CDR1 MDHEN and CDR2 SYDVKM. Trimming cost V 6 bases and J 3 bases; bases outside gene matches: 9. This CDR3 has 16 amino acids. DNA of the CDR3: TGTGCCAGCAGCCTCCGGAGACTAGCGGGAGTCTACGAGCAGTACTTC. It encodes CASSLRRLAGVYEQYF.

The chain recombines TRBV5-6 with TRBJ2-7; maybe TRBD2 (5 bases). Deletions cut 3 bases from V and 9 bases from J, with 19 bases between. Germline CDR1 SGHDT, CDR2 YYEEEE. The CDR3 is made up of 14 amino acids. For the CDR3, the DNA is TGTGCCAGCAGCTCCCTCCCAAGTGCCGGGGTGCAGTACTTC. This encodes CASSSLPSAGVQYF.

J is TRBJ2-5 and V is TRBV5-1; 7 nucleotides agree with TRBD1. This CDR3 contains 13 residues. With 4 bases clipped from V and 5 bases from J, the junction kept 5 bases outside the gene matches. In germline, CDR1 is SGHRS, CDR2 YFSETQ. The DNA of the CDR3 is TGCGCCAGCAGCAAAGACAGGGACGAGACCCAGTACTTC. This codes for CASSKDRDETQYF.

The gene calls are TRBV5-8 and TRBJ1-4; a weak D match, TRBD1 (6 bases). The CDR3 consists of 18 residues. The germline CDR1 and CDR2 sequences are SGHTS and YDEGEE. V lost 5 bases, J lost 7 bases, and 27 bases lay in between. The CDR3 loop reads CASRPLGGVEIRREKLFF. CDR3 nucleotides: TGTGCCAGCAGGCCACTGGGGGGCGTTGAAATCCGTCGTGAAAAACTGTTTTTT.

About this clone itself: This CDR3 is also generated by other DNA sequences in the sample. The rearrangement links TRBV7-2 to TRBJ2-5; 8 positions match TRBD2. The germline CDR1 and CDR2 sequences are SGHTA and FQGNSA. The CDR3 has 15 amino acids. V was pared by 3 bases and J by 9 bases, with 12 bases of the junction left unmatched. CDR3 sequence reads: CASSLLAGREWAQYF. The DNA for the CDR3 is TGTGCCAGCAGCTTGTTAGCGGGAAGAGAGTGGGCCCAGTACTTC.

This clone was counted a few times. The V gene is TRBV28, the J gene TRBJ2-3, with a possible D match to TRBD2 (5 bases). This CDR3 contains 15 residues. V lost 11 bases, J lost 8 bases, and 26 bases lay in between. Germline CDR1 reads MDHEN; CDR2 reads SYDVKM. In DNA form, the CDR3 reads TGTGCCGGAAGTGAGGCAGGACTCACGGGCTCTACGCAGTATTTT. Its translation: CAGSEAGLTGSTQYF.

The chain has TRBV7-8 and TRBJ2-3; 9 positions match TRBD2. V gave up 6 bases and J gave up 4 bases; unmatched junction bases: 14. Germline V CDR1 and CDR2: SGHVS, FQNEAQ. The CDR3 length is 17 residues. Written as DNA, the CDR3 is TGTGCCAGCAGACCCCTTCCGCTAGCGGGATTTTCAGATACGCAGTATTTT. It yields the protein CASRPLPLAGFSDTQYF.

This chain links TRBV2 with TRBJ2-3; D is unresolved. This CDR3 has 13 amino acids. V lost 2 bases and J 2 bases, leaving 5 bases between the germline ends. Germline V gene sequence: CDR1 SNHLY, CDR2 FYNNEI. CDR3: CASSERATDTQYF. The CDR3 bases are TGTGCCAGCAGTGAACGGGCCACAGATACGCAGTATTTT.

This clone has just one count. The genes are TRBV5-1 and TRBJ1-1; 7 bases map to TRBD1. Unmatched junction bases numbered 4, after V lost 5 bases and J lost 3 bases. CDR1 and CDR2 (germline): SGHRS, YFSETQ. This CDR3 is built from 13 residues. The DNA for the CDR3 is TGCGCCAGCAGGGACAGGTCGTACACTGAAGCTTTCTTT. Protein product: CASRDRSYTEAFF. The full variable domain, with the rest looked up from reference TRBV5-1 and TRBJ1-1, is KAGVTQTPRYLIKTRGQQVTLSCSPISGHRSVSWYQQTPGQGLQFLFEYFSETQRNKGNFPGRFSGRQFSNSRSEMNVSTLELGDSALYLCASRDRSYTEAFFGQGTRLTVV.

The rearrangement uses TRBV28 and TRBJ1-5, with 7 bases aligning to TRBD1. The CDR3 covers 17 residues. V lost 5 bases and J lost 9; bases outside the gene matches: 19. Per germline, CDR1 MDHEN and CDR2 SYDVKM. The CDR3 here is CASSPLTGQWTAGPQHF. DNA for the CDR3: TGTGCCAGCAGTCCCCTGACGGGACAGTGGACCGCGGGGCCCCAGCATTTT.

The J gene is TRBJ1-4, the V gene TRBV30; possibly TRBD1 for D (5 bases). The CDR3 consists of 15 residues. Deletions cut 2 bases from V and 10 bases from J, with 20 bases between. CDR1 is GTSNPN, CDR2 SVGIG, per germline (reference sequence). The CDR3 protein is CAWSSNVGVMGKLFF. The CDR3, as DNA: TGTGCCTGGAGTTCGAATGTGGGGGTGATGGGAAAACTGTTTTTT.

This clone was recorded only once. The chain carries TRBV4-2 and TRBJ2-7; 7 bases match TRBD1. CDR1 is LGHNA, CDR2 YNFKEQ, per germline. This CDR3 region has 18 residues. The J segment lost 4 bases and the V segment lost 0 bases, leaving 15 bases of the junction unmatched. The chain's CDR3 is CASSQDGARTGRPYEQYF. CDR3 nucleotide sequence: TGTGCCAGCAGCCAAGATGGGGCACGGACAGGACGACCTTACGAGCAGTACTTC.

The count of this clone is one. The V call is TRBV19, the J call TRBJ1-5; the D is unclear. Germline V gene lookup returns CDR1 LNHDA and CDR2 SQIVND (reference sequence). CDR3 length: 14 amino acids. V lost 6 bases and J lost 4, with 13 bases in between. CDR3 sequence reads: CASSPTQPNQPQHF. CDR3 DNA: TGTGCCAGTAGCCCGACACAACCAAATCAGCCCCAGCATTTT.

The CDR3 is CASSKDRNSGNTIYF. CDR3 bases: TGTGCCAGCAGTAAGGACAGAAACTCTGGAAACACCATATATTTT. The chain links TRBV2 to TRBJ1-3; a possible D gene is TRBD1 (6 bases). This CDR3 is built from 15 residues. The V gene's germline CDR1 is SNHLY and CDR2 FYNNEI. Trimming cost V 5 bases and J 0 bases, with 11 bases left between them. The variable domain in full, with the rest retrieved from reference TRBV2 and TRBJ1-3, is EPEVTQTPSHQVTQMGQEVILRCVPISNHLYFYWYRQILGQKVEFLVSFYNNEISEKSEIFDDQFSVERPDGSNFTLKIRSTKLEDSAMYFCASSKDRNSGNTIYFGEGSWLTVV.

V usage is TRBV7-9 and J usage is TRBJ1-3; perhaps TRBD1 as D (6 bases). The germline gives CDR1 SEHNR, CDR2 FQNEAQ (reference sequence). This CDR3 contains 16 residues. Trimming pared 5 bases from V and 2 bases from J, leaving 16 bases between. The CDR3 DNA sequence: TGTGCCAGCAGCCTAGGACAGCCTGGCGCTGGAAACACCATATATTTT. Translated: CASSLGQPGAGNTIYF.

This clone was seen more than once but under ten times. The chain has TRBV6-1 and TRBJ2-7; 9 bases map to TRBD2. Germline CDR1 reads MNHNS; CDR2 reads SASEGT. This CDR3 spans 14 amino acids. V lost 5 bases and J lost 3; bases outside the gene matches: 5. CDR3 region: CASSYSGGDYEQYF. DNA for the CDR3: TGTGCCAGCAGTTATAGCGGGGGAGACTACGAGCAGTACTTC.

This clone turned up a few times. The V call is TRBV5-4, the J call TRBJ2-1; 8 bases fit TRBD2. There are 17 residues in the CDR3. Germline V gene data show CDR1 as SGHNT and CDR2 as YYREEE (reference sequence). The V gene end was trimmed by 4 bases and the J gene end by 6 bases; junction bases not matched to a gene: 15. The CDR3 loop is CASSTPGGAASFNEQFF. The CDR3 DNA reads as TGTGCCAGCAGCACCCCGGGGGGGGCTGCCTCTTTCAATGAGCAGTTCTTC.

The CDR3 loop reads CSTIAVSYNEQFF. Here the CDR3 DNA reads TGCAGCACCATAGCGGTCTCCTACAATGAGCAGTTCTTC. The gene calls are TRBV29-1 and TRBJ2-1; the D gene is possibly TRBD2 (6 bases). Trimming removed 8 bases from V and 0 bases from J, with 11 bases in between. This CDR3 region has 13 residues. CDR1 and CDR2 from the germline V gene are SQVTM and ANQGSEA.

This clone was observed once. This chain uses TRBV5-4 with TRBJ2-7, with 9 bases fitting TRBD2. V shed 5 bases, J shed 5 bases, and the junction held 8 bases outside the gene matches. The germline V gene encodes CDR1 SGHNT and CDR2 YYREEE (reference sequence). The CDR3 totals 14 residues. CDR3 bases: TGTGCCAGCAGTTACGGGACTAGCCCCCACGAGCAGTACTTC. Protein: CASSYGTSPHEQYF.

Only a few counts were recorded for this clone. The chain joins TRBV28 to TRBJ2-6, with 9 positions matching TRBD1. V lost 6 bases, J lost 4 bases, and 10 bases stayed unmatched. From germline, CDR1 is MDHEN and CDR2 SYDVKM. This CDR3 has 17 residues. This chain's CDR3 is CASRRGQGFTGANVLTF. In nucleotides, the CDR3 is TGTGCCAGCAGACGGGGACAGGGCTTTACGGGGGCCAACGTCCTGACTTTC.

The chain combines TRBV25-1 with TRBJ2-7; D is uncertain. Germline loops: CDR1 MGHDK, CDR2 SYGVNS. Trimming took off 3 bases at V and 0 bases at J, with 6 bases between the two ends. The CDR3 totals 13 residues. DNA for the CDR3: TGTGCCAGCAGTGACCACCACTCCTACGAGCAGTACTTC. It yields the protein CASSDHHSYEQYF.

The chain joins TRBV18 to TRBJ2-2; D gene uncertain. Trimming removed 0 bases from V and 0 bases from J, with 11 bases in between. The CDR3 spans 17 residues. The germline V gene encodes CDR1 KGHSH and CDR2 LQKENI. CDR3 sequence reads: CASSPPGLPANTGELFF. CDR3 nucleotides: TGTGCCAGCTCACCACCCGGCCTTCCCGCGAACACCGGGGAGCTGTTTTTT.